Presented here are 26 T cell receptor beta chains from one specimen sequenced in a study of cytomegalovirus exposure and HLA in healthy donors. 60 Vbeta and 13 Jbeta primers were used in PCR. Produced via immunoSEQ multiplex PCR; TCRdb's table is partial and in-frame only. The table records 100,000 to 120,000 clones, around 83% of them present only once. The sample consisted of PBMCs. These receptors were taken from a woman in her sixties or seventies in good health and CMV-seropositive.

This clone was observed a single time. The chain recombines TRBV30 with TRBJ1-4; 10 nucleotides align to TRBD1. The V and J ends lost 6 bases and 7 bases, in that order; junction bases with no gene match: 5. Germline V gene lookup returns CDR1 GTSNPN and CDR2 SVGIG (reference sequence). There are 13 residues in the CDR3. The CDR3 here is CACRQGAGEKLFF. CDR3 nucleotide sequence: TGTGCCTGCAGACAGGGGGCGGGTGAAAAACTGTTTTTT.

The rearrangement joins TRBV29-1 to TRBJ2-5, with a weak D call TRBD1 (6 bases). Deletions cut 6 bases from V and 5 bases from J, with 19 bases between. CDR1 is SQVTM and CDR2 is ANQGSEA in the germline V gene. The CDR3 consists of 14 residues. The CDR3 sequence: CSVPGDTFVETQYF. CDR3 coding DNA: TGCAGCGTACCAGGGGATACCTTTGTGGAGACCCAGTACTTC.

The rearrangement joins TRBV6-5 to TRBJ2-2; TRBD2 matches at 7 bases. The CDR3 consists of 15 residues. The V and J ends lost 0 bases and 7 bases, in that order; junction bases with no gene match: 5. In germline, CDR1 is MNHEY, CDR2 SVGAGI. This CDR3 reads CASSYSRLAGGELFF. DNA of the CDR3: TGTGCCAGCAGTTACTCCCGACTAGCTGGCGGGGAGCTGTTTTTT.

The chain joins TRBV27 to TRBJ2-5, with a possible D match to TRBD1 (5 bases). Gene TRBJ2-7 matches the end of the DNA better, so the J call may be wrong. The CDR3 totals 14 residues. The V gene's germline CDR1 is MNHEY and CDR2 SMNVEV (reference sequence). As DNA, the CDR3 is TGTGCCAGCAGTTTAACCTCCAGGGTCGGCGAGCAGTACTTC. Translated: CASSLTSRVGEQYF.

The chain employs TRBV7-2 and TRBJ2-1; 12 bases line up with TRBD2. Germline CDR1 is SGHTA and CDR2 is FQGNSA. The CDR3 runs to 19 residues. V lost 5 bases, J lost 0 bases, and 11 bases stayed unmatched. The DNA for the CDR3 is TGTGCCAGCAGCGCCTGGACTAGCGGGACCAAATTCTCCTACAATGAGCAGTTCTTC. As protein: CASSAWTSGTKFSYNEQFF.

The CDR3 sequence: CASSPRHQMNTEAFF. CDR3 sequence (DNA): TGTGCCAGCAGCCCCCGACACCAAATGAACACTGAAGCTTTCTTT. The chain combines TRBV9 with TRBJ1-1; D gene unclear. The CDR3 runs to 15 residues. Deletions cut 4 bases from V and 0 bases from J, with 13 bases between. The germline V gene has CDR1 SGDLS and CDR2 YYNGEE.

This chain joins TRBV4-2 and TRBJ1-1; TRBD1 agrees at 7 bases. V shed 1 base, J shed 8 bases, and the junction held 4 bases outside the gene matches. Germline lookup yields CDR1 LGHNA and CDR2 YNFKEQ. CDR3 size: 13 residues. The CDR3 loop reads CASSQGRDSEAFF. The CDR3 bases are TGTGCCAGCAGCCAAGGGAGGGACAGCGAAGCTTTCTTT.

The chain carries TRBV11-2 and TRBJ2-5, with no clear D. Trimming left V 3 bases short and J 3 bases short, with 5 bases between. CDR3 size: 12 residues. Germline assignment: CDR1 SGHAT and CDR2 FQNNGV. The CDR3 region is CASSFSEETQYF. CDR3 bases: TGTGCCAGCAGCTTTTCAGAAGAGACCCAGTACTTC. The full variable domain, in which reference TRBV11-2 and TRBJ2-5 provide the parts outside the CDR3, is EAGVAQSPRYKIIEKRQSVAFWCNPISGHATLYWYQQILGQGPKLLIQFQNNGVVDDSQLPKDRFSAERLKGVDSTLKIQPAKLEDSAVYLCASSFSEETQYFGPGTRLLVL.

This chain connects TRBV9 to TRBJ2-3, with D possibly TRBD2 on 6 matching bases. Germline loops: CDR1 SGDLS, CDR2 YYNGEE. The CDR3 spans 15 residues. V dropped 4 bases and J dropped 4 bases, with 16 bases sitting between them. In DNA, the CDR3 is TGTGCCAGCAGCCCCACGGGAGAGATGGCAGATACGCAGTATTTT. It yields the protein CASSPTGEMADTQYF.

This clone was observed once. The chain couples TRBV4-1 to TRBJ1-2, with D perhaps TRBD1 (5 bases). This CDR3 has 13 amino acids. Trimming took off 6 bases at V and 4 bases at J, with 12 bases between the two ends. CDR1 MGHRA and CDR2 YSYEKL come from the germline V gene. CDR3: CASRQDGSYGYTF. The CDR3 DNA is TGCGCCAGCAGACAGGACGGGAGCTATGGCTACACCTTC.

V gene TRBV6-4 combines with J gene TRBJ2-1; 10 bases match TRBD1. Germline V gives CDR1 MRHNA, CDR2 SNTAGT. V dropped 5 bases and J dropped 10; count of bases not matched to a gene: 14. CDR3 length: 16 amino acids. The DNA for the CDR3 is TGTGCCAGCAGTAAACTCTGGGGACAGGGGATCTGGGAGCAGTTCTTC. It yields the protein CASSKLWGQGIWEQFF.

This chain connects TRBV28 to TRBJ1-2; 7 positions agree with TRBD1. Germline assignment: CDR1 MDHEN and CDR2 SYDVKM. The CDR3 extends over 14 amino acids. V trimming: 3 bases; J trimming: 3 bases; junction bases outside the gene matches: 4. The CDR3 reads CASSLEQGHYGYTF. The CDR3 region has the DNA TGTGCCAGCAGTTTGGAACAGGGGCACTATGGCTACACCTTC.

This chain links TRBV15 with TRBJ2-7, with D unclear. This CDR3 is built from 14 residues. CDR1 LNHNV and CDR2 YYDKDF come from the germline V gene (reference sequence). V was clipped by 5 bases and J by 0 bases, with 11 bases between them. DNA for the CDR3: TGTGCCACCAGCCCCCGGTCCTTCTCCTACGAGCAGTACTTC. This gives the protein CATSPRSFSYEQYF.

In its sample, this clone was seen once. The chain is built from TRBV6-1 and TRBJ2-1; 10 bases agree with TRBD2. J lost 3 bases, V lost 7 bases, and 6 bases had no gene match. CDR3 length: 15 amino acids. Germline CDR1 and CDR2: MNHNS and SASEGT. The CDR3 nucleotides are TGTGCCAGCATATATCGGACTAGCGGCTACAATGAGCAGTTCTTC. The encoded protein is CASIYRTSGYNEQFF.

In DNA, the CDR3 is TGTGCCAGCTCACCACCTAAAGGGACTAGCGAAAGCTCCTACAATGAGCAGTTCTTC. Amino acid sequence: CASSPPKGTSESSYNEQFF. V usage is TRBV18 and J usage is TRBJ2-1; 10 bases agree with TRBD2. This CDR3 is 19 amino acids long. Trimming removed 0 bases from V and 0 bases from J; junction bases left unmatched: 8. Per germline, CDR1 KGHSH and CDR2 LQKENI.

This clone occurred once. The chain has TRBV6-5 and TRBJ1-5; D is possibly TRBD1 (5 bases). Trimming pared 5 bases from V and 10 bases from J, leaving 9 bases between. Germline values: CDR1 MNHEY, CDR2 SVGAGI. The CDR3 length is 11 residues. As DNA, the CDR3 is TGTGCCAGCAGTCTCGGGGGTCCCCAGCATTTT. This translates into CASSLGGPQHF.

This clone was seen only a few times. The chain employs TRBV2 and TRBJ1-2; 8 bases map to TRBD1. CDR3 length: 15 amino acids. Germline V CDR1 and CDR2: SNHLY, FYNNEI. The J segment lost 2 bases and the V segment lost 7 bases, leaving 9 bases of the junction unmatched. The CDR3 DNA is TGTGCCAGCACGCCGACAGGGGAGGGGAACTATGGCTACACCTTC. It codes for CASTPTGEGNYGYTF.

V usage is TRBV7-2 and J usage is TRBJ2-3, with a tentative D call TRBD2 (6 bases). Germline-derived CDR1 and CDR2 are SGHTA and FQGNSA. The CDR3 consists of 13 residues. With 6 bases removed from V and 5 bases from J, the gap between germline ends came to 12 bases. CDR3 protein: CASRPGGVDTQYF. Written as DNA, the CDR3 is TGTGCCAGCAGGCCGGGCGGGGTAGATACGCAGTATTTT.

The chain joins TRBV6-6 to TRBJ2-1; 8 bases match TRBD1. Germline V gene lookup returns CDR1 MNHNY and CDR2 SVGAGI (reference sequence). The CDR3 spans 15 residues. J lost 5 bases, V lost 4 bases, and 7 bases had no gene match. Written as DNA, the CDR3 is TGTGCCAGCAGTTCCCGACAGGGGTTGAACAATGAGCAGTTCTTC. Translation: CASSSRQGLNNEQFF.

This sequence joins TRBV28 and TRBJ2-2; D unresolved. The CDR3 runs 13 residues. Looked up from germline, CDR1 is MDHEN and CDR2 is SYDVKM. V was trimmed by 6 bases and J by 7 bases, leaving 12 bases between them. CDR3 residues: CASSSTVRGELFF. The CDR3 DNA sequence: TGTGCCAGCAGCTCTACCGTGCGCGGGGAGCTGTTTTTT.

V is TRBV5-4 and J is TRBJ2-3; D is perhaps TRBD1 (5 bases). From germline, CDR1 is SGHNT and CDR2 YYREEE (reference sequence). The CDR3 runs to 15 residues. Trimming took off 1 base at V and 2 bases at J, with 11 bases between the two ends. The CDR3 loop is CASSLQQVSTDTQYF. Here the CDR3 DNA reads TGTGCCAGCAGCTTGCAACAGGTATCCACAGATACGCAGTATTTT.

V usage is TRBV9 and J usage is TRBJ1-2, with 7 bases lining up with TRBD1. The CDR3 consists of 13 residues. Looked up from germline, CDR1 is SGDLS and CDR2 is YYNGEE. V dropped 4 bases and J dropped 3; count of bases not matched to a gene: 3. CDR3 bases: TGTGCCAGCAGCCCAACAGGGGACTATGGCTACACCTTC. Its translation: CASSPTGDYGYTF.

This chain connects TRBV9 to TRBJ2-7, with 8 positions matching TRBD2. The CDR3 is 14 residues long. J gave up 3 bases and V 3 bases, and 5 bases lay outside the gene matches. The germline V gene encodes CDR1 SGDLS and CDR2 YYNGEE. CDR3 in DNA: TGTGCCAGCAGCGCCTCCGGGACTAGCTACGAGCAGTACTTC. It is translated as CASSASGTSYEQYF.

The sample holds one count of this clone. The chain joins TRBV5-1 to TRBJ1-2; D unclear. The CDR3 length is 15 residues. Germline CDR1 reads SGHRS; CDR2 reads YFSETQ. The ends were cut back, 2 bases at V and 5 bases at J, with 16 bases in the middle. The CDR3 nucleotides read TGCGCCAGCAGCTTAGACACCTACAAAGGTTATGGCTACACCTTC. It specifies CASSLDTYKGYGYTF.

This chain connects TRBV6-4 to TRBJ2-3; no reliable D call. Trimming shortened V by 7 bases and J by 3 bases, and 14 bases separated the two germline ends. The CDR3 consists of 14 residues. CDR1 and CDR2 (germline): MRHNA, SNTAGT. CDR3 protein: CASTHRYVTDTQYF. As DNA, the CDR3 is TGTGCCAGCACCCACCGGTATGTTACAGATACGCAGTATTTT.

The V and J genes are TRBV29-1 and TRBJ2-5, with a weak D call TRBD2 (5 bases). Trimming stripped 0 bases from V and 7 bases from J, with 15 bases between. The CDR3 spans 14 residues. Germline V gene lookup returns CDR1 SQVTM and CDR2 ANQGSEA. In nucleotides, the CDR3 is TGCAGCGTTGAAGATCGTGTAGGGCGGGTGACCCAGTACTTC. Encoded protein: CSVEDRVGRVTQYF.